This TCR beta chain was sequenced for a study of blood T cell repertoires in COVID-19. Study at large: PBMCs, B-cell-depleted T cells, or T cells provided the cDNA or gDNA that made up the material.

The CDR3 has 14 residues. Germline V gives CDR1 KGHSH, CDR2 LQKENI. The V and J ends lost 6 bases and 7 bases respectively, with 16 bases between them. How the authors handled the data: Reference gene primer amplification gave nucleated cell count estimates. The table came from immunoSEQ multiplex PCR; TCRdb's copy has only in-frame clones and leaves some out. From that table come the V and J calls and clone size; the DNA was used to work out D and trimming. The data hold around 50,000 clones, with roughly 82% observed a single time. V gene TRBV18 combines with J gene TRBJ1-3; weak D call: TRBD1 (6 bases). The receptor's source is a woman between 55 and 75 years old with acute or convalescent COVID-19. Specimen: peripheral blood. CDR3 nucleotide sequence: TGTGCCAGCTCGCAACTACACAGGGAGAACACCATATATTTT. Amino acid sequence: CASSQLHRENTIYF. Full variable domain (rest looked up from reference TRBV18 and TRBJ1-3): NAGVMQNPRHLVRRRGQEARLRCSPMKGHSHVYWYRQLPEEGLKFMVYLQKENIIDESGMPKERFSAEFPKEGPSILRIQQVVRGDSAAYFCASSQLHRENTIYFGEGSWLTVV.